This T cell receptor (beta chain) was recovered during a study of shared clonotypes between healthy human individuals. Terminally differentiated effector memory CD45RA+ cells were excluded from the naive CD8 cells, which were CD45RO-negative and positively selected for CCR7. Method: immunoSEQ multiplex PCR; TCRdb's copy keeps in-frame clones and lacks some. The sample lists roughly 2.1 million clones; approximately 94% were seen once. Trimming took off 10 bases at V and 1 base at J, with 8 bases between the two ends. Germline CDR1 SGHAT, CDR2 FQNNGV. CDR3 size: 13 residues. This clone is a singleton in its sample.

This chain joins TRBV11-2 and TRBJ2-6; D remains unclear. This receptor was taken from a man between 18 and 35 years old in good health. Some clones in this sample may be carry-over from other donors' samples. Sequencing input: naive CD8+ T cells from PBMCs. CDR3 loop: CAIWGSGANVLTF. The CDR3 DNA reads TGTGCCATCTGGGGATCTGGGGCCAACGTCCTGACTTTC.